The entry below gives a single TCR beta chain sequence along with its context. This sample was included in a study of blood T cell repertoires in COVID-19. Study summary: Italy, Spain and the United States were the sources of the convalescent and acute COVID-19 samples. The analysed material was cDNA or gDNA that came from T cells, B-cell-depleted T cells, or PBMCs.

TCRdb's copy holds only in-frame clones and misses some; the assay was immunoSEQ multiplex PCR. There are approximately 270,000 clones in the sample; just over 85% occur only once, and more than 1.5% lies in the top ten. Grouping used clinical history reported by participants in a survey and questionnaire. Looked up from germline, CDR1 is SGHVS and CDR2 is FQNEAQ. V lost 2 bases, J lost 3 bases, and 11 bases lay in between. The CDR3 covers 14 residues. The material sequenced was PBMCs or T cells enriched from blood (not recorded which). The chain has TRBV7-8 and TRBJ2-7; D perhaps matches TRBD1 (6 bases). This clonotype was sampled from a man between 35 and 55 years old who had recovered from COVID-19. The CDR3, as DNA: TGTGCCAGCAGCTTAAGTACAGGGAGCTACGAGCAGTACTTC. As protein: CASSLSTGSYEQYF.